These 8 T cell receptor beta chains came from one sample sequenced in a study of T cell responses to AZD1222 COVID-19 vaccine (dated by TCRdb to the early 2020s). The library was made by the immunoSEQ multiplex PCR assay. Entries here come from immuneACCESS through TCRdb and include only in-frame sequences with V and J called. Some clones fail to appear in such tables; in the studies checked, an unresolved V gene covers under half of the shortfall, and the cause of the remainder is unknown. For this sample there are 100,000 or so clones; approximately 90% appear just once. The leading ten clones occupy roughly 3.1% of the sample. The time point label here, explained by the study, means: about 28 days (+/-7) after the second vaccine dose. The sample consisted of peripheral blood, taken 28 days after the second AZD1222 dose. The receptors derive from an adult who received the AZD1222 COVID-19 vaccine.

The chain has TRBV5-5 and TRBJ2-7, with TRBD1 identical over 8 bases. Germline CDR1 SGHKS, CDR2 YYEKEE (reference sequence). The V segment lost 4 bases and the J segment 2 bases; nucleotides outside the gene matches: 5. The CDR3 covers 14 residues. The CDR3 DNA follows: TGTGCCAGCAGCAACCTACAGGGGGCCTACGAGCAGTACTTC. This translates into CASSNLQGAYEQYF. Complete variable domain (other parts from reference TRBV5-5 and TRBJ2-7): DAGVTQSPTHLIKTRGQQVTLRCSPISGHKSVSWYQQVLGQGPQFIFQYYEKEERGRGNFPDRFSARQFPNYSSELNVNALLLGDSALYLCASSNLQGAYEQYFGPGTRLTVT.

The chain links TRBV5-1 to TRBJ2-3; possibly TRBD2 for D (5 bases). The CDR3 totals 16 residues. V was cut by 0 bases and J by 1 base, with 12 bases left in between. Germline CDR1 reads SGHRS; CDR2 reads YFSETQ. CDR3 DNA sequence: TGCGCCAGCAGCTTGGCCGGATCCGGGGGCACAGATACGCAGTATTTT. Translation gives CASSLAGSGGTDTQYF.

The rearrangement joins TRBV6-2 or TRBV6-3 to TRBJ1-4; 9 bases are shared with TRBD1. Germline loops: CDR1 MNHEY, CDR2 SVGEGT. With V trimmed by 5 bases and J by 8 bases, 12 bases remained unmatched. CDR3 length equals 16 residues. The CDR3: CASSVPPGQGGEKLFF. In DNA form, the CDR3 reads TGTGCCAGCAGTGTACCGCCGGGACAGGGAGGCGAAAAACTGTTTTTT.

V gene TRBV6-5 combines with J gene TRBJ2-7; D is unclear. Germline CDR1 is MNHEY and CDR2 is SVGAGI. The V end was cut by 4 bases, the J end by 5 bases, with 9 bases between. This CDR3 region has 12 residues. The CDR3 DNA reads TGTGCCAGCAGTTCCGCCTACAACGAGCAGTACTTC. This codes for CASSSAYNEQYF.

The V call is TRBV5-1, the J call TRBJ2-7; 8 bases align to TRBD1. Per the germline V gene, CDR1 is SGHRS and CDR2 is YFSETQ. This CDR3 contains 15 residues. The ends lost 4 bases at V and 6 bases at J; junction bases unmatched: 12. The CDR3 DNA reads as TGCGCCAGCAGCCCGGGGCAGGGGGCAACGGGCGAGCAGTACTTC. Protein product: CASSPGQGATGEQYF.

This chain connects TRBV9 to TRBJ2-3, with a possible D match to TRBD2 (5 bases). The germline V and J ends were trimmed by 7 bases and 1 base, with 16 bases remaining between them. Per germline, CDR1 SGDLS and CDR2 YYNGEE. This CDR3 has 15 amino acids. CDR3 in DNA: TGTGCCAGCGGTTCGGGGATCCGAGGCACAGATACGCAGTATTTT. Protein: CASGSGIRGTDTQYF.

CDR3 protein: CASSLVGGYTGELFF. The CDR3 nucleotides are TGTGCCAGCAGCTTAGTTGGGGGTTACACCGGGGAGCTGTTTTTT. This chain connects TRBV7-8 to TRBJ2-2; tentatively, D is TRBD1 or TRBD2 (5 bases each). Germline CDR1 SGHVS, CDR2 FQNEAQ. V dropped 1 base and J dropped 3 bases, with 9 bases sitting between them. The CDR3 is 15 residues long.

The chain combines TRBV3-1 (or the pseudogene TRBV3-2) with TRBJ2-7; D is uncertain. The germline V and J ends were trimmed by 1 base and 2 bases, with 0 bases remaining between them. CDR1 is LGHDT and CDR2 is YNNKEL in the germline V gene (reference sequence). This CDR3 has 11 amino acids. The CDR3 DNA is TGTGCCAGCAGCCAAGCCTACGAGCAGTACTTC. It encodes CASSQAYEQYF.